This T cell receptor beta chain is from a study of CD8+ T cells in alopecia areata. Turning to the study itself: Tofacitinib administration to treated patients was oral, at 5 to 10 mg twice daily.

The treatment was: oral pan-JAK inhibitor, 5-10 mg twice daily. The junction had 3 bases not matched to a gene; V was cut back by 4 bases and J by 4 bases. Germline V gene data show CDR1 as SGDLS and CDR2 as YYNGEE. The CDR3 runs 15 residues. RNA was isolated and reverse transcribed to cDNA, the sequencing template. Libraries were prepared by immunoSEQ multiplex PCR; TCRdb keeps only in-frame clonotypes and omits some of them. The sample contains 210,000 or so clones, approximately 72% of which appear only once. This TCR was sampled from a human donor with alopecia areata. This specimen was CD4+ T cells sorted from blood, taken at week 44, from a patient treated with tofacitinib. This chain uses TRBV9 with TRBJ2-1; the match to TRBD2 covers 12 bases. The CDR3 region is CASSPTSGGYNEQFF. The CDR3 nucleotides are TGTGCCAGCAGCCCGACTAGCGGGGGTTACAATGAGCAGTTCTTC.